These 6 T cell receptor beta chains share one sample of origin, sequenced in a study of blood T cell repertoires in COVID-19. Sequencing used immunoSEQ multiplex PCR; TCRdb keeps in-frame clones, though not all of them. There are a few hundred thousand clones in the sample; roughly 85% occur only once, and approximately 3.5% lies in the top ten. The sequenced material came from peripheral blood. The source of these receptors is a woman younger than 30 with acute or convalescent COVID-19.

This clone was detected only once. J is TRBJ1-1 and V is TRBV19; TRBD1 matches 8 bases. V trimming: 6 bases; J trimming: 4 bases; junction bases outside the gene matches: 10. The CDR3 sequence is 15 residues long. CDR1 is LNHDA, CDR2 SQIVND, per germline (reference sequence). This CDR3 is CASRLTGGSTTEAFF. CDR3 in DNA: TGTGCCAGTAGATTAACAGGGGGGTCGACCACTGAAGCTTTCTTT.

In its sample, this clone was seen a few times. The rearrangement uses TRBV2 and TRBJ1-2; D uncertain. Trimming left V 1 base short and J 1 base short, with 10 bases between. Germline values: CDR1 SNHLY, CDR2 FYNNEI. This CDR3 region has 15 residues. The DNA of the CDR3 is TGTGCCAGCAGTGAAGGGCCTGGCCTTAACTATGGCTACACCTTC. It encodes CASSEGPGLNYGYTF.

J is TRBJ1-2 and V is TRBV18; D perhaps matches TRBD1 (6 bases). The germline V gene has CDR1 KGHSH and CDR2 LQKENI. CDR3 size: 18 residues. Trimming stripped 3 bases from V and 0 bases from J, with 20 bases between. The DNA of the CDR3 is TGTGCCAGCTCACCGGAAGTACAACAGGGCCAAACTAACTATGGCTACACCTTC. Its translation is CASSPEVQQGQTNYGYTF.

This chain links TRBV9 with TRBJ2-7; TRBD2 is a possible D gene (5 bases). The V and J ends lost 0 bases and 6 bases respectively, with 16 bases between them. The length of the CDR3 is 15 residues. CDR1 is SGDLS and CDR2 is YYNGEE in the germline V gene. CDR3 in DNA: TGTGCCAGCAGCGTAGCAGAGGGAAGCCCTTTCGAGCAGTACTTC. The encoded protein is CASSVAEGSPFEQYF. Full variable domain (rest looked up from reference TRBV9 and TRBJ2-7): DSGVTQTPKHLITATGQRVTLRCSPRSGDLSVYWYQQSLDQGLQFLIQYYNGEERAKGNILERFSAQQFPDLHSELNLSSLELGDSALYFCASSVAEGSPFEQYFGPGTRLTVT.

This clone occurred a few times. The rearrangement joins TRBV7-9 to TRBJ1-2; D might be TRBD1 (5 bases). In germline, CDR1 is SEHNR, CDR2 FQNEAQ (reference sequence). The CDR3 is made up of 13 amino acids. Between the trimmed V and J ends, which lost 7 bases and 2 bases, there was a span of 11 bases. The CDR3 protein is CASNQGGNYGYTF. The CDR3 nucleotides read TGTGCCAGCAATCAGGGAGGGAACTATGGCTACACCTTC.

J is TRBJ1-6 and V is TRBV9; 8 nucleotides agree with TRBD1. The germline V gene encodes CDR1 SGDLS and CDR2 YYNGEE. The V and J ends lost 2 bases and 9 bases, in that order; junction bases with no gene match: 7. CDR3 length: 15 amino acids. CDR3 coding DNA: TGTGCCAGCAGCGTTGAGGACAGGGTCCGTTCACCCCTCCACTTT. This encodes CASSVEDRVRSPLHF.